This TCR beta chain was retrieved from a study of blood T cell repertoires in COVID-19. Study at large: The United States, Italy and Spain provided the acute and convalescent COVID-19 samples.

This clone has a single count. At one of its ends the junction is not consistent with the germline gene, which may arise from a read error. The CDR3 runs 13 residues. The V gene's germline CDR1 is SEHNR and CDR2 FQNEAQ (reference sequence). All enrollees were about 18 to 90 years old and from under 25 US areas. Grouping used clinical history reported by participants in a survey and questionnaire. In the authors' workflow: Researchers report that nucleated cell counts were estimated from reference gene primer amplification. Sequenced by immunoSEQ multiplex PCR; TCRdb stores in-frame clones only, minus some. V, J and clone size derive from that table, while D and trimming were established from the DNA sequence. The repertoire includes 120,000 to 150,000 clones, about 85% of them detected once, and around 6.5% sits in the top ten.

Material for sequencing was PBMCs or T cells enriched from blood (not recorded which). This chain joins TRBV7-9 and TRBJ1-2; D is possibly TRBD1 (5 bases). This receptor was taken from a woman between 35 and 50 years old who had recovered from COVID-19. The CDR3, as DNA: TGTGCCAGCAGCTCCCAGGGCCCGGTCGAAGGGGCCTTC. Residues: CASSSQGPVEGAF.